This passage covers 21 T cell receptor beta chains from one sample sequenced in a study of T cell responses to AZD1222 COVID-19 vaccine. The method was immunoSEQ multiplex PCR; TCRdb's version includes in-frame clones alone and lacks a portion of them. The profile shows over 150,000 clones, 92% of them singletons. The specimen comprised peripheral blood, sampled on day 0 of AZD1222 vaccination. Receptors originate from an adult in good health.

The genes are TRBV15 and TRBJ2-3; perhaps TRBD1 as D (5 bases). This CDR3 region has 16 residues. CDR1 and CDR2 from the germline V gene are LNHNV and YYDKDF (reference sequence). The V end lost 0 bases, the J end lost 3 bases, and 13 bases lay between the germline ends. The CDR3 loop reads CATSREGASGTDTQYF. The CDR3, as DNA: TGTGCCACCAGCAGAGAAGGGGCCTCAGGGACAGATACGCAGTATTTT. The full variable domain, with the rest looked up from reference TRBV15 and TRBJ2-3, is DAMVIQNPRYQVTQFGKPVTLSCSQTLNHNVMYWYQQKSSQAPKLLFHYYDKDFNNEADTPDNFQSRRPNTSFCFLDIRSPGLGDTAMYLCATSREGASGTDTQYFGPGTRLTVL.

This chain uses TRBV6-5 with TRBJ2-7; a possible D gene is TRBD1 (5 bases). The CDR3 covers 15 residues. Germline-derived CDR1 and CDR2 are MNHEY and SVGAGI. The V and J ends lost 2 bases and 9 bases respectively, with 20 bases between them. CDR3 coding DNA: TGTGCCAGCAGTTACAACGACAGACGACTTTATGCGCAGTACTTC. Translating gives CASSYNDRRLYAQYF.

The CDR3 nucleotides are TGTGCCAGCAGCTTGGGGCAGGGTTCTCTCGCCTATGGCTACACCTTC. It specifies CASSLGQGSLAYGYTF. This chain links TRBV5-5 with TRBJ1-2; D perhaps matches TRBD1 (5 bases). Trimming took off 0 bases at V and 4 bases at J, with 16 bases between the two ends. The CDR3 has 16 residues. Germline values: CDR1 SGHKS, CDR2 YYEKEE (reference sequence).

The chain combines TRBV27 with TRBJ2-3; a possible D gene is TRBD1 (6 bases). The CDR3 runs to 15 residues. Germline V CDR1 and CDR2: MNHEY, SMNVEV (reference sequence). V dropped 2 bases and J dropped 2 bases, with 11 bases sitting between them. In DNA form, the CDR3 reads TGTGCCAGCAGTTTACAGGGGATCCCCACAGATACGCAGTATTTT. Translating gives CASSLQGIPTDTQYF.

The rearrangement links TRBV4-1 to TRBJ1-1; 9 bases are a match to TRBD1. Trimming at V came to 1 base and at J to 1 base, leaving 1 base not matched to a gene. CDR3 length: 15 residues. Germline CDR1 reads MGHRA; CDR2 reads YSYEKL. Written as DNA, the CDR3 is TGCGCCAGCAGCCAAGCGGGACAGGGGAACACTGAAGCTTTCTTT. Encoded protein: CASSQAGQGNTEAFF.

This chain joins TRBV6-1 and TRBJ2-1; D call uncertain. Trimming pared 3 bases from V and 0 bases from J, leaving 9 bases between. In germline, CDR1 is MNHNS, CDR2 SASEGT. CDR3 length equals 15 residues. The CDR3 sequence: CASSDSFRSYNEQFF. CDR3 sequence (DNA): TGTGCCAGCAGTGACAGTTTCCGCTCCTACAATGAGCAGTTCTTC.

The chain joins TRBV24-1 to TRBJ2-3; maybe TRBD1 (6 bases). Per the germline V gene, CDR1 is KGHDR and CDR2 is SFDVKD. The V gene lost 5 bases and the J gene lost 4 bases, with 21 bases spanning the gap. The length of the CDR3 is 17 residues. The CDR3 loop is CATSAPPGHGQPDTQYF. The DNA of the CDR3 is TGTGCCACCAGTGCACCCCCGGGCCACGGACAGCCAGATACGCAGTATTTT.

The J gene is TRBJ2-7, the V gene TRBV4-1; weak D call: TRBD1 (6 bases). The V end was cut by 1 base, the J end by 3 bases, with 10 bases between. CDR1 and CDR2 from the germline V gene are MGHRA and YSYEKL. The CDR3 loop spans 14 amino acids. The CDR3 sequence is CASSQGQGIYEQYF. CDR3 bases: TGCGCCAGCAGCCAAGGGCAGGGGATCTACGAGCAGTACTTC.

V and J are TRBV29-1 and TRBJ2-1; no reliable D call. V was cut by 0 bases and J by 0 bases, with 6 bases left in between. This CDR3 region has 14 residues. Germline V gives CDR1 SQVTM, CDR2 ANQGSEA. In DNA, the CDR3 is TGCAGCGTTGAAGATCTAGGCTCCTACAATGAGCAGTTCTTC. Protein: CSVEDLGSYNEQFF.

This clone came up once. This rearrangement joins TRBV5-6 to TRBJ2-7; TRBD1 matches 8 bases. The V gene's germline CDR1 is SGHDT and CDR2 YYEEEE. This CDR3 has 14 amino acids. The V and J ends lost 3 bases and 5 bases, in that order; junction bases with no gene match: 7. The CDR3 coding sequence is TGTGCCAGCAGCTCCAGACAGGGGCGAAACGAGCAGTACTTC. Translated, it gives CASSSRQGRNEQYF.

The chain uses TRBV7-9 and TRBJ2-3; unclear D gene. This CDR3 is built from 16 residues. Trimming cost V 5 bases and J 1 base, with 16 bases left between them. Germline CDR1 SEHNR, CDR2 FQNEAQ (reference sequence). CDR3 in amino acids: CASSPLGHPRTDTQYF. CDR3 bases: TGTGCCAGCAGCCCCCTAGGTCATCCTCGCACAGATACGCAGTATTTT.

V is TRBV10-3 and J is TRBJ1-5, with D tentatively TRBD1 (6 bases). The CDR3 is 16 residues long. CDR1 is ENHRY and CDR2 is SYGVKD in the germline V gene. V was trimmed by 0 bases and J by 6 bases, leaving 15 bases between them. The CDR3 spells CAISESKRGRFQPQHF. CDR3 bases: TGTGCCATCAGTGAGTCGAAGAGGGGGAGATTTCAGCCCCAGCATTTT.

Here the CDR3 DNA reads TGCGCCAGCCGGGCAGGGGATCGGAGCTCCTATAATTCACCCCTCCACTTT. Protein: CASRAGDRSSYNSPLHF. The chain employs TRBV5-1 and TRBJ1-6; a weak D match, TRBD1 (6 bases). Deletions cut 7 bases from V and 0 bases from J, with 17 bases between. Germline values: CDR1 SGHRS, CDR2 YFSETQ. CDR3 size: 17 residues.

The rearrangement joins TRBV30 to TRBJ1-4; 11 nucleotides agree with TRBD1. CDR3 size: 15 residues. Looked up from germline, CDR1 is GTSNPN and CDR2 is SVGIG (reference sequence). V trimming: 3 bases; J trimming: 8 bases; junction bases outside the gene matches: 8. Here the CDR3 DNA reads TGTGCCTGGAGGGACAGGGGGCTCGCGTGGGAAAAACTGTTTTTT. Translating it yields CAWRDRGLAWEKLFF.

The chain is built from TRBV27 and TRBJ1-6; D gene unclear. CDR1 is MNHEY, CDR2 SMNVEV, per germline (reference sequence). The CDR3 contains 14 residues. V lost 5 bases and J 3 bases, leaving 8 bases between the germline ends. CDR3 nucleotides: TGTGCCAGCAGTGGGCAGATCTATAATTCACCCCTCCACTTT. Protein: CASSGQIYNSPLHF.

The CDR3 region has the DNA TGTGCCAGCAACCACGACGGTGCAACTAATGAAAAACTGTTTTTT. Translation: CASNHDGATNEKLFF. The V gene is TRBV27, the J gene TRBJ1-4, with unresolved D. Germline CDR1 reads MNHEY; CDR2 reads SMNVEV (reference sequence). The CDR3 spans 15 residues. Trimming left V 7 bases short and J 0 bases short, with 12 bases between.

This clone was seen just once. This chain's CDR3 is CASRGGRWREKAGELFF. The CDR3 DNA is TGTGCCAGCAGAGGGGGCAGGTGGCGGGAGAAGGCCGGGGAGCTGTTTTTT. The chain recombines TRBV27 with TRBJ2-2; D may match TRBD1 or TRBD2 (7 bases each). This CDR3 has 17 residues. The germline V gene has CDR1 MNHEY and CDR2 SMNVEV (reference sequence). The germline V and J ends were trimmed by 6 bases and 6 bases, with 23 bases remaining between them.

The chain carries TRBV28 and TRBJ1-2, with D perhaps TRBD1 (6 bases). Germline CDR1 reads MDHEN; CDR2 reads SYDVKM. This CDR3 comprises 16 residues. The V gene lost 4 bases and the J gene lost 4 bases, with 19 bases spanning the gap. CDR3 in amino acids: CASSSPIGGEGYGYTF. The CDR3 DNA reads as TGTGCCAGCAGTTCCCCGATAGGGGGGGAGGGCTATGGCTACACCTTC.

The chain recombines TRBV2 with TRBJ2-5; D is undetermined. Per the germline V gene, CDR1 is SNHLY and CDR2 is FYNNEI. CDR3 length: 12 amino acids. The V end lost 5 bases, the J end lost 2 bases, and 6 bases lay between the germline ends. The CDR3 sequence: CASSPRQETQYF. The CDR3 DNA follows: TGTGCCAGCAGTCCCAGGCAAGAGACCCAGTACTTC.

For the CDR3, the DNA is TGTGCCAGCAGTGAAGCTCTCAGTATCCACGAGCAGTACTTC. It codes for CASSEALSIHEQYF. V and J are TRBV2 and TRBJ2-7; D call uncertain. This CDR3 contains 14 residues. Trimming shortened V by 0 bases and J by 5 bases, and 11 bases separated the two germline ends. CDR1 is SNHLY, CDR2 FYNNEI, per germline.

The genes are TRBV3-1 (or the pseudogene TRBV3-2) and TRBJ1-5; a weak D match, TRBD1 (6 bases). The CDR3 contains 16 residues. The V end was cut by 4 bases, the J end by 5 bases, with 18 bases between. Per the germline V gene, CDR1 is LGHDT and CDR2 is YNNKEL (reference sequence). The CDR3 bases are TGTGCCAGCAGCCTTTCAGGCGGGGGGCCCTATCAGCCCCAGCATTTT. Protein product: CASSLSGGGPYQPQHF.